The TCR beta chain described here comes from a study of T-cell memory formation after mild COVID-19. Overall study: TCR clusters showed largely donor specificity.

One entry per CDR3 protein, called by TCRdb with MiXCR from the 5' RACE reads. The table has approximately 350,000 distinct CDR3 sequences, roughly 13% seen once. This clonotype originated in a man between 18 and 29 years old who had mild COVID-19 (a few samples of this study predate the infection). Cell type and time point are not known. Sequencing used PBMCs or a T cell subset sorted from them (not recorded which).

CDR3 sequence: CSVSLTSRAYTF. The CDR3 DNA sequence: TGCAGCGTCTCCTTGACTAGCCGCGCCTACACCTTC. The chain employs TRBV29-1 and TRBJ1-2; D gene unclear. Germline CDR1 and CDR2: SQVTM and ANQGSEA. The CDR3 length is 12 residues. With 6 bases removed from V and 10 bases from J, the gap between germline ends came to 18 bases. Looking up the rest from reference TRBV29-1 and TRBJ1-2 gives the full variable domain: SAVISQKPSRDICQRGTSLTIQCQVDSQVTMMFWYRQQPGQSLTLIATANQGSEATYESGFVIDKFPISRPNLTFSTLTVSNMSPEDSSIYLCSVSLTSRAYTFGSGTRLTVV.